The 28 T cell receptor beta chains listed next were all sequenced from one sample in a study of regulatory T cells in long-lasting Graves disease. The sample's time point: persistent/refractory GD, antithyroid drugs over 5 years with positive TRAb. After RNA was extracted from PBMCs, the TCR library was made from it. Combining iRepertoire HTBI primers with Arm-PCR of CDR3 regions, the authors built TCR beta libraries. TCRdb reanalysed the multiplex PCR reads using MiXCR and keeps one entry per CDR3 protein. The sample comprises some 440,000 distinct CDR3 sequences, less than 25% of which are singletons, and over 7.5% rests with the top ten. The material sequenced was peripheral blood mononuclear cells (PBMCs), taken when the disease was refractory, from a patient treated with antithyroid drugs. Every receptor here comes from a female donor with Graves disease.

This clonotype was observed a few times. J is TRBJ2-7 and V is TRBV10-3; D is uncertain. V was cut by 6 bases and J by 2 bases, with 14 bases left in between. Germline lookup yields CDR1 ENHRY and CDR2 SYGVKD. The length of the CDR3 is 14 residues. This chain's CDR3 is CAIRGYLGTYEQYF. The CDR3 DNA reads TGTGCCATCAGGGGCTACCTGGGGACCTACGAGCAGTACTTC.

This clonotype was seen many times. This chain links TRBV7-2 with TRBJ1-5; D not certain. In germline, CDR1 is SGHTA, CDR2 FQGNSA. The CDR3 runs 15 residues. V was cut by 3 bases and J by 1 base, with 10 bases left in between. As DNA, the CDR3 is TGTGCCAGCAGCTTGGTCGTGGCGAGCAATCAGCCCCAGCATTTT. This translates into CASSLVVASNQPQHF. Drawing the rest from reference TRBV7-2 and TRBJ1-5, the complete variable domain is GAGVSQSPSNKVTEKGKDVELRCDPISGHTALYWYRQSLGQGLEFLIYFQGNSAPDKSGLPSDRFSAERTGGSVSTLTIQRTQQEDSAVYLCASSLVVASNQPQHFGDGTRLSIL.

The genes are TRBV15 and TRBJ1-6; a weak D match, TRBD1 (5 bases). V was trimmed by 0 bases and J by 7 bases, leaving 7 bases between them. Looked up from germline, CDR1 is LNHNV and CDR2 is YYDKDF (reference sequence). The CDR3 length is 14 residues. The CDR3 is CATSRDKGNSPLHF. The DNA of the CDR3 is TGTGCCACCAGCAGAGATAAGGGGAATTCACCCCTCCACTTT.

This clonotype has a count of ten or more. This chain links TRBV2 with TRBJ2-7; D ambiguous. The CDR3 has 14 residues. Trimming left V 7 bases short and J 0 bases short, with 13 bases between. Germline V lookup: CDR1 SNHLY, CDR2 FYNNEI. CDR3 DNA sequence: TGTGCCAGCAAAGCCCAGATCAGCTCCTACGAGCAGTACTTC. Translating gives CASKAQISSYEQYF.

The J gene is TRBJ1-1, the V gene TRBV12-5, with 9 bases fitting TRBD1. V gave up 0 bases and J gave up 5 bases; unmatched junction bases: 13. Germline V gene sequence: CDR1 LGHNT, CDR2 FRNRAP. The CDR3 extends over 18 amino acids. CDR3 in amino acids: CASGLVGTGGVGKTEAFF. The CDR3 DNA reads as TGTGCTAGTGGTTTGGTAGGCACAGGGGGCGTCGGGAAGACTGAAGCTTTCTTT.

This clonotype has just a few counts. The chain joins TRBV27 to TRBJ2-7, with D tentatively TRBD1 or TRBD2 (5 bases each). Trimming pared 6 bases from V and 3 bases from J, leaving 24 bases between. Per the germline V gene, CDR1 is MNHEY and CDR2 is SMNVEV (reference sequence). There are 17 residues in the CDR3. The CDR3 DNA reads as TGTGCCAGCAGAGAATCCCCGGGGCTAGCTTTCTACTACGAGCAGTACTTC. Translated, it gives CASRESPGLAFYYEQYF.

This clonotype was seen repeatedly, ten times or more. V is TRBV11-2 and J is TRBJ2-7, with D perhaps matching TRBD2 (7 bases). CDR3 length: 16 residues. Germline V gene data show CDR1 as SGHAT and CDR2 as FQNNGV. Trimming pared 3 bases from V and 2 bases from J, leaving 17 bases between. The CDR3 region has the DNA TGTGCCAGCAGCTTCACGGCGGGGGCGCTAGCCTACGAGCAGTACTTC. Protein product: CASSFTAGALAYEQYF.

A few counts support this clonotype. The chain employs TRBV13 and TRBJ1-2, with 9 nucleotides matching TRBD1. The length of the CDR3 is 15 residues. Germline V lookup: CDR1 PRHDT, CDR2 FYEKMQ (reference sequence). V lost 5 bases, J lost 1 base, and 5 bases stayed unmatched. CDR3 sequence reads: CASSLGDRVNYGYTF. The CDR3 nucleotides are TGTGCCAGCAGCCTCGGGGACAGGGTTAACTATGGCTACACCTTC.

Many counts were recorded for this clonotype. The rearrangement uses TRBV12-3 or TRBV12-4 and TRBJ1-1, with 8 positions matching TRBD1. The CDR3 runs to 14 residues. Trimming took 5 bases from V and 3 from J; bases not matched to a gene: 5. DNA for the CDR3: TGTGCCAGCAGTCCACAGGGGGGGCACACTGAAGCTTTCTTT. Residues: CASSPQGGHTEAFF.

On this clonotype itself: A much larger clonotype is one base distant, so this may be a read error. This chain uses TRBV30 with TRBJ1-6; 9 positions match TRBD1. The CDR3 is 15 amino acids. Germline V CDR1 and CDR2: GTSNPN, SVGIG (reference sequence). The V and J ends lost 2 bases and 11 bases, in that order; junction bases with no gene match: 10. The CDR3, as DNA: TGTGCCTGGAGTCAAAACGGACAGGGGACGCCACCCCTCCACTTT. It codes for CAWSQNGQGTPPLHF.

V is TRBV5-5 and J is TRBJ1-1; possibly TRBD1 for D (5 bases). Germline V gene lookup returns CDR1 SGHKS and CDR2 YYEKEE (reference sequence). V dropped 2 bases and J dropped 4 bases, with 15 bases sitting between them. The CDR3 has 15 amino acids. This chain's CDR3 is CASSFTGRGGTEAFF. Written as DNA, the CDR3 is TGTGCCAGCAGCTTTACTGGGCGCGGGGGCACTGAAGCTTTCTTT.

Many counts were recorded for this clonotype. The chain joins TRBV12-3 or TRBV12-4 to TRBJ2-2; no definite D call. This CDR3 is built from 13 residues. Trimming left V 6 bases short and J 4 bases short, with 9 bases between. The chain's CDR3 is CASSPIGTGELFF. CDR3 bases: TGTGCCAGCAGCCCTATAGGCACCGGGGAGCTGTTTTTT.

This clonotype was detected a few times. This chain uses TRBV2 with TRBJ1-1, with TRBD1 as a possible D gene (6 bases). CDR3 length: 16 residues. Trimming stripped 6 bases from V and 1 base from J, with 18 bases between. Germline V gives CDR1 SNHLY, CDR2 FYNNEI. CDR3 residues: CASRKVNPGANTEAFF. CDR3 coding DNA: TGTGCCAGCAGGAAAGTCAACCCGGGGGCGAACACTGAAGCTTTCTTT.

This clonotype came up a few times. The chain couples TRBV20-1 to TRBJ2-7, with 10 bases fitting TRBD2. The CDR3 has 13 residues. V was pared by 7 bases and J by 1 base, with 4 bases of the junction left unmatched. CDR1 DFQATT and CDR2 SNEGSKA come from the germline V gene (reference sequence). The CDR3 here is CSGRTSGSYEQYF. CDR3 coding DNA: TGCAGTGGCCGGACTAGCGGATCCTACGAGCAGTACTTC.

This chain uses TRBV10-3 with TRBJ2-5, with 8 bases fitting TRBD2. V lost 6 bases, J lost 2 bases, and 8 bases stayed unmatched. Germline V gene data show CDR1 as ENHRY and CDR2 as SYGVKD. The CDR3 has 15 residues. This CDR3 is CAIRVSGSGQETQYF. The CDR3 region has the DNA TGTGCCATCAGGGTCAGCGGGAGTGGGCAAGAGACCCAGTACTTC.

In this sample, this clonotype turned up a few times. The chain joins TRBV6-1 to TRBJ1-1, with D unresolved. Germline V CDR1 and CDR2: MNHNS, SASEGT. The CDR3 runs 12 residues. V was cut by 3 bases and J by 13 bases, with 15 bases left in between. The CDR3 bases are TGTGCCAGCAGTGACTCCATGAAAGGGTTTTTCTTT. This sequence encodes CASSDSMKGFFF.

This clonotype has a handful of counts. This chain joins TRBV3-1 and TRBJ1-2; the match to TRBD1 covers 7 bases. The CDR3 consists of 15 residues. Germline CDR1 and CDR2: LGHDT and YNNKEL (reference sequence). With 1 base clipped from V and 4 bases from J, the junction kept 6 bases outside the gene matches. The CDR3 protein is CASSQGTGSFYGYTF. Written as DNA, the CDR3 is TGTGCCAGCAGCCAAGGGACAGGATCTTTCTATGGCTACACCTTC.

Details on this clonotype: Given a much more abundant clone one base away, this may be a read error. The chain has TRBV30 and TRBJ1-5, with D maybe TRBD1 (6 bases). Germline CDR1 is GTSNPN and CDR2 is SVGIG (reference sequence). There are 14 residues in the CDR3. This CDR3 reads CAWSDGGGNRPQHF. The DNA for the CDR3 is TGTGCCTGGAGTGACGGTGGGGGCAATCGGCCCCAGCATTTT.

With regard to this clonotype: One end of the junction fails to match germline, which may point to a read error. V and J are TRBV7-7 and TRBJ2-5; no clear D. With the DNA end fitting TRBJ2-1 better, the J assignment may be wrong. The CDR3 totals 13 residues. CDR1 and CDR2 (germline): SSHAT, FNYEAQ (reference sequence). CDR3 nucleotides: TGTGCTAGCAGCCCTACGCGGACCTCTTATCAGTTCTTC. It codes for CASSPTRTSYQFF.

This clonotype was seen a few times. This rearrangement joins TRBV6-4 to TRBJ1-2, with 9 bases fitting TRBD1. Trimming cost V 6 bases and J 2 bases; bases outside gene matches: 4. The germline V gene has CDR1 MRHNA and CDR2 SNTAGT. CDR3 size: 14 residues. CDR3 sequence: CASSEGTGNYGYTF. CDR3 in DNA: TGTGCCAGCAGCGAAGGGACAGGGAACTATGGCTACACCTTC.

Many counts were recorded for this clonotype. The rearrangement uses TRBV28 and TRBJ1-1; perhaps TRBD1 as D (6 bases). Germline V lookup: CDR1 MDHEN, CDR2 SYDVKM. Trimming took 6 bases from V and 5 from J, leaving 16 bases between them. The CDR3 extends over 14 amino acids. This CDR3 reads CASRIRGIWTEAFF. In DNA, the CDR3 is TGTGCCAGCAGAATAAGGGGGATATGGACTGAAGCTTTCTTT.

This clonotype was found a few times. The chain uses TRBV7-2 and TRBJ1-5; the D is unclear. The CDR3 runs to 13 residues. V lost 3 bases, J lost 6 bases, and 9 bases lay in between. Germline values: CDR1 SGHTA, CDR2 FQGNSA. In DNA, the CDR3 is TGTGCCAGCAGCTTCCCCGGGGTTCAGCCCCAGCATTTT. The encoded protein is CASSFPGVQPQHF.

CDR3 residues: CASSPLSGGYQETQYF. The CDR3 region has the DNA TGTGCCAGCAGCCCTTTGAGCGGGGGATACCAAGAGACCCAGTACTTC. The J gene is TRBJ2-5, the V gene TRBV12-3 or TRBV12-4; 8 bases line up with TRBD2. J lost 0 bases, V lost 6 bases, and 9 bases had no gene match. This CDR3 is 16 amino acids long.

This clonotype was picked up many times. The chain links TRBV27 to TRBJ1-2, with 12 bases matching TRBD1. Trimming took 6 bases from V and 9 from J; bases not matched to a gene: 11. Germline-derived CDR1 and CDR2 are MNHEY and SMNVEV (reference sequence). The CDR3 is 15 amino acids. CDR3 protein: CASSRRDRGPGSYTF. The CDR3 region has the DNA TGTGCCAGCAGCCGCCGGGACAGGGGGCCCGGTAGCTACACCTTC.

This clonotype was seen more than once but under ten times. The gene calls are TRBV15 and TRBJ1-1; D uncertain. The CDR3 is 13 amino acids. Germline V gives CDR1 LNHNV, CDR2 YYDKDF (reference sequence). V gave up 3 bases and J gave up 1 base, with 6 bases separating them. The CDR3 DNA follows: TGTGCCACCAGCAGGACGGCGAACACTGAAGCTTTCTTT. Its translation is CATSRTANTEAFF.

This clonotype was observed once. The junction departs from germline at one end; a sequencing error may be responsible. V gene TRBV19 combines with J gene TRBJ2-4; 10 bases are shared with TRBD1. There are 15 residues in the CDR3. Germline V gene lookup returns CDR1 LNHDA and CDR2 SQIVND (reference sequence). CDR3 residues: CASSIGTGAGNIQYF. As DNA, the CDR3 is TGTGCTAGTAGTATCGGGACAGGGGCAGGCAACATTCAGTACTTC.

This clonotype has just a few counts. The chain employs TRBV6-1 and TRBJ2-2, with TRBD2 identical over 12 bases. There are 18 residues in the CDR3. The germline V gene encodes CDR1 MNHNS and CDR2 SASEGT. J gave up 5 bases and V 7 bases, and 14 bases lay outside the gene matches. This CDR3 reads CASTTIRLAGVGTGELFF. In DNA, the CDR3 is TGTGCCAGCACCACCATTCGACTAGCGGGAGTGGGGACCGGGGAGCTGTTTTTT.

This clonotype was counted only a few times. The chain links TRBV12-3 or TRBV12-4 to TRBJ2-6; D is perhaps TRBD1 (5 bases). With 6 bases removed from V and 0 bases from J, the gap between germline ends came to 9 bases. This CDR3 is built from 15 residues. CDR3 DNA sequence: TGTGCCAGCAGACAAGACAGCTCTGGGGCCAACGTCCTGACTTTC. Translated, it gives CASRQDSSGANVLTF.